The TCR beta chain described here comes from a study of cytomegalovirus exposure and HLA in healthy donors. The PCR used 60 Vbeta and 13 Jbeta primers. Generated by immunoSEQ multiplex PCR, the TCRdb table keeps only in-frame clones and is missing some. The profile shows roughly 130,000 clones, approximately 78% of them singletons. CDR3 length: 16 amino acids. CDR1 is LGHNA and CDR2 is YNFKEQ in the germline V gene. The table lists this clone with a few counts. Compared with germline, one end of the junction differs, possibly owing to a read error. The V gene is TRBV4-2, the J gene TRBJ1-2, with D perhaps matching TRBD1 (5 bases). The sequenced sample consisted of PBMCs. This TCR derives from a woman aged 35 to 49 in good health and CMV-seropositive. CDR3 DNA sequence: TGTGCCAGCAGCCAAGAAGGTACAGGATTAACCCATGGCTACCCCTTC. Translated: CASSQEGTGLTHGYPF.